Below are 14 T cell receptor beta chains sequenced from a single sample in a study of T-cell reconstitution after alpha-beta-depleted transplantation in children. Whole-study findings and limits: The authors attributed T-cell counts and diversity one year after transplant mostly to newly produced T cells.

Their antigen targets remain unknown. TCRbeta library construction was performed incorporating unique molecular identifiers. Each CDR3 protein gets one entry after TCRdb re-called the PCR reads with MiXCR. The sample has about 290,000 distinct CDR3 sequences, roughly 7.8% seen once; the top ten hold over 7.5%. The input for sequencing was peripheral blood, taken 360 days after TCRalphabeta/CD19-depleted stem cell transplant. The receptors come from a female patient between 2 and 15 years old who had a stem cell transplant for Fanconi anemia, so the T cells may come from the graft donor.

The sample holds many counts of this clonotype. The chain carries TRBV25-1 and TRBJ2-7; TRBD2 matches at 7 bases. The CDR3 is 16 residues long. Trimming at V came to 3 bases and at J to 5 bases, leaving 13 bases not matched to a gene. Germline CDR1 is MGHDK and CDR2 is SYGVNS. In nucleotides, the CDR3 is TGTGCCAGCAGTGAGGGCTACGTAGCTGCGGGGGACGAGCAGTACTTC. Protein sequence: CASSEGYVAAGDEQYF.

This clonotype was seen repeatedly, ten times or more. V is TRBV12-3 or TRBV12-4 and J is TRBJ2-1; D may be TRBD1 or TRBD2 (5 bases each). Trimming took 4 bases from V and 8 from J, leaving 12 bases between them. The CDR3 contains 13 residues. CDR3 loop: CASSYMGVYEQFF. In DNA form, the CDR3 reads TGTGCCAGCAGTTATATGGGGGTCTATGAGCAGTTCTTC.

The CDR3 protein is CASQPGQKYNEQFF. DNA of the CDR3: TGTGCCAGCCAACCGGGACAGAAATACAATGAGCAGTTCTTC. The V gene is TRBV6-2 or TRBV6-3, the J gene TRBJ2-1; 7 nucleotides line up with TRBD1. V trimming: 8 bases; J trimming: 4 bases; junction bases outside the gene matches: 8. CDR1 and CDR2 (germline): MNHEY, SVGEGT. This CDR3 region has 14 residues.

This clonotype was counted many times. This rearrangement joins TRBV20-1 to TRBJ1-6; 10 positions agree with TRBD1. The germline V gene has CDR1 DFQATT and CDR2 SNEGSKA (reference sequence). The CDR3 runs 13 residues. CDR3 residues: CSTGTGVNSPLHF. The CDR3 bases are TGCAGCACAGGGACAGGGGTTAATTCACCCCTCCACTTT.

This clonotype was seen a handful of times. The CDR3 nucleotides read TGTGCCAGCAGCGCGGACAGACAACAAGAGACCCAGTACTTC. Encoded protein: CASSADRQQETQYF. This chain links TRBV7-7 with TRBJ2-5, with a weak D call TRBD1 (6 bases). The CDR3 has 14 amino acids. V was pared by 5 bases and J by 2 bases, with 12 bases between. Per germline, CDR1 SSHAT and CDR2 FNYEAQ (reference sequence).

There are many counts of this clonotype. This chain connects TRBV20-1 to TRBJ2-3; 9 bases align to TRBD2. The CDR3 has 15 residues. V shed 4 bases, J shed 1 base, and the junction held 6 bases outside the gene matches. Germline V gene lookup returns CDR1 DFQATT and CDR2 SNEGSKA (reference sequence). The CDR3 DNA reads TGCAGTGCTACAAGTTCTAGCGGGGGCACAGATACGCAGTATTTT. It encodes CSATSSSGGTDTQYF.

This clonotype was counted ten times or more. V and J are TRBV12-3 or TRBV12-4 and TRBJ2-5; tentative D call: TRBD2 (6 bases). There are 15 residues in the CDR3. V was clipped by 3 bases and J by 2 bases, with 13 bases between them. The CDR3 here is CASSFNRGRQETQYF. DNA of the CDR3: TGTGCCAGCAGTTTTAATCGGGGGAGGCAAGAGACCCAGTACTTC.

This chain uses TRBV2 with TRBJ1-1; D not resolved. Germline V gene lookup returns CDR1 SNHLY and CDR2 FYNNEI. CDR3 size: 13 residues. Trimming cost V 6 bases and J 1 base, with 9 bases left between them. The CDR3 sequence is CASRKETNTEAFF. CDR3 nucleotide sequence: TGTGCCAGCAGAAAGGAAACGAACACTGAAGCTTTCTTT.

This clonotype was seen many times. The chain has TRBV11-2 and TRBJ1-4, with 8 bases fitting TRBD1. This CDR3 has 15 amino acids. Trimming cost V 1 base and J 10 bases; bases outside gene matches: 8. CDR1 is SGHAT and CDR2 is FQNNGV in the germline V gene. The CDR3 protein is CASSLAGGIFGKLFF. The CDR3 DNA reads as TGTGCCAGCAGCTTAGCAGGGGGCATTTTTGGAAAACTGTTTTTT.

This clonotype was picked up many times. The V call is TRBV29-1, the J call TRBJ1-3; D is undetermined. V shed 2 bases and J shed 4 bases, with 3 bases lying between them. CDR1 SQVTM and CDR2 ANQGSEA come from the germline V gene. CDR3 size: 11 residues. CDR3 region: CSVESGNTIYF. The CDR3 DNA reads TGCAGCGTTGAAAGCGGAAACACCATATATTTT.

This clonotype came up a few times. This sequence joins TRBV6-1 and TRBJ2-3; no clear D. CDR1 and CDR2 (germline): MNHNS, SASEGT. V dropped 6 bases and J dropped 4 bases, with 11 bases sitting between them. The CDR3 runs to 13 residues. The chain's CDR3 is CASSLVRADTQYF. CDR3 nucleotide sequence: TGTGCCAGCAGCTTGGTCCGGGCAGATACGCAGTATTTT.

This clonotype has only a few counts. The V gene is TRBV6-1, the J gene TRBJ2-4; D is unresolved. The CDR3 is made up of 13 amino acids. Trimming shortened V by 1 base and J by 6 bases, and 7 bases separated the two germline ends. The V gene's germline CDR1 is MNHNS and CDR2 SASEGT. CDR3 sequence reads: CASSEVRGNIQYF. The DNA for the CDR3 is TGTGCCAGCAGTGAAGTCCGAGGAAACATTCAGTACTTC.

On this clonotype itself: An end of the junction differs from the germline gene, which may be a read error. This chain connects TRBV12-3 or TRBV12-4 to TRBJ2-1; TRBD2 agrees at 11 bases. The CDR3 has 18 amino acids. CDR3 region: CAISLRGSGGGTFGGQFF. CDR3 DNA sequence: TGTGCCATCAGTTTAAGGGGTAGCGGGGGGGGAACCTTTGGCGGGCAGTTCTTC.

There are many counts of this clonotype. The rearrangement joins TRBV4-2 to TRBJ1-2, with D unclear. V lost 2 bases and J 4 bases, leaving 11 bases between the germline ends. The V gene's germline CDR1 is LGHNA and CDR2 YNFKEQ. CDR3 size: 14 residues. The CDR3 reads CASSQTRQFYGYTF. CDR3 coding DNA: TGTGCCAGCAGCCAAACCAGGCAGTTCTATGGCTACACCTTC.